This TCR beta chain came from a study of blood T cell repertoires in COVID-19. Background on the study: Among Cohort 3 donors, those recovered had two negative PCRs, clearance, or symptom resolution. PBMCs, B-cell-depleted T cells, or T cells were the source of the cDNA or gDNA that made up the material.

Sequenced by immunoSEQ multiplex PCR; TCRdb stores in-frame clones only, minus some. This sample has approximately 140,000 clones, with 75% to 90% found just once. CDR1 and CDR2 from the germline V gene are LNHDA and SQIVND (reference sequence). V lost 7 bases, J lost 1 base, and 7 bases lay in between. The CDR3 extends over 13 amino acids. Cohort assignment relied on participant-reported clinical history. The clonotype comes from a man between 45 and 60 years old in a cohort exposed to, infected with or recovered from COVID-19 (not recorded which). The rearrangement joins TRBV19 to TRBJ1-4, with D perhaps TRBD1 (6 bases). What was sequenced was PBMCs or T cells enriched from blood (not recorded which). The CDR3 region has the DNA TGTGCCAGTATAGGGGGAACTAATGAAAAACTGTTTTTT. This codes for CASIGGTNEKLFF.